A selection of T cell receptor beta chains follows, all from one sample in a study of T-cell memory formation after mild COVID-19. TCRdb independently ran MiXCR on the 5' RACE reads; one entry per CDR3 protein. The table has just under 150,000 distinct CDR3 sequences, less than 20% seen once. Material: PBMCs or a T cell subset sorted from them (not recorded which). All receptors derive from an adult woman who had mild COVID-19 (a few samples of this study predate the infection). Cell type and time point are not known. CDR3s include the opening cysteine and the closing phenylalanine or tryptophan. A D gene is named only where the DNA matches it firmly. Clone size is shown for a subset of rows, as once, few, many or a class of expanded clone.

TRBJ2-7	14	TRBD1	-	TRBV6-5	TGTGCCAGCAGTTACTCGACGGGACAGGCCGAGCAGTACTTC	CASSYSTGQAEQYF
TRBJ2-1	15	TRBD2	-	TRBV7-2	TGTGCCAGCAGCTTACCAGGTAGCGGGAACAATGAGCAGTTCTTC	CASSLPGSGNNEQFF
TRBJ2-5	13	-	few	TRBV7-3	TGTGCCAGCAGCTCCGGGAACCAAGAGACCCAGTACTTC	CASSSGNQETQYF
TRBJ2-3	12	-	many	TRBV6-6	TGTGCCAGCAGTTCCCCGGGAACTACGCAGTATTTT	CASSSPGTTQYF
TRBJ2-1	14	TRBD2	few	TRBV4-1	TGCGCCAGCAGCCTCCGGACTAGCGGGAATGAGCAGTTCTTC	CASSLRTSGNEQFF
TRBJ2-2	16	-	few	TRBV6-5	TGTGCCAGCAGTTACCCCCGCAGGGGGGGTACCGGGGAGCTGTTTTTT	CASSYPRRGGTGELFF
TRBJ2-1	16	TRBD2	-	TRBV11-2	TGTGCCAGCACCTCCTGGGTAGCGGGAGGTCTCAGGGACCGGTTCTTC	CASTSWVAGGLRDRFF
TRBJ1-2	14	TRBD1	-	TRBV20-1	TGCAGTGCTGACAGGGACATAATGGGCTATGGCTACACCTTC	CSADRDIMGYGYTF
TRBJ2-3	16	-	-	TRBV24-1	TGTGCCACCAGTGATTTAAGATCGGGGGACGGAGATACGCAGTATTTT	CATSDLRSGDGDTQYF
TRBJ2-7	15	-	-	TRBV5-1	TGCGCCAGTGATCAGGGACTTCGTATCTCCTACGAGCAGTACTTC	CASDQGLRISYEQYF
TRBJ2-3	19	-	few	TRBV20-1	TGCAGTGCTAGAGATCGAGGAAGAGGGACACTCTTTAGCACAGATACGCAGTATTTT	CSARDRGRGTLFSTDTQYF